These 3 T cell receptor beta chains were sequenced from one sample in a study of T cell responses to AZD1222 COVID-19 vaccine. Repertoires were generated with immunoSEQ multiplex PCR, while TCRdb's copy carries only in-frame clones and drops some. Among about 140,000 clones listed, more than 85% were seen once. Sequences were derived from peripheral blood, sampled on day 0 of AZD1222 vaccination. These receptors were obtained from an adult in good health.

The V call is TRBV2, the J call TRBJ1-5; D is unclear. V was pared by 2 bases and J by 8 bases, with 10 bases between. Germline V gene lookup returns CDR1 SNHLY and CDR2 FYNNEI. The CDR3 runs 13 residues. CDR3 sequence (DNA): TGTGCCAGCAGTGAATCGTGGGTTAAGCCCCAGCATTTT. Translating it yields CASSESWVKPQHF. Together with reference TRBV2 and TRBJ1-5, the CDR3 gives the full variable domain: EPEVTQTPSHQVTQMGQEVILRCVPISNHLYFYWYRQILGQKVEFLVSFYNNEISEKSEIFDDQFSVERPDGSNFTLKIRSTKLEDSAMYFCASSESWVKPQHFGDGTRLSIL.

The rearrangement uses TRBV11-2 and TRBJ1-2; no firm D call. V shed 2 bases and J shed 8 bases, with 12 bases lying between them. The germline CDR1 and CDR2 sequences are SGHAT and FQNNGV. This CDR3 spans 13 amino acids. As DNA, the CDR3 is TGTGCCAGCAGCTTAAACGGACCAGAGGGCTACACCTTC. Its translation is CASSLNGPEGYTF.

The V gene is TRBV13, the J gene TRBJ1-2; D possibly corresponds to TRBD1 (6 bases). Germline CDR1 and CDR2: PRHDT and FYEKMQ (reference sequence). CDR3 length: 14 amino acids. The V end was cut by 6 bases, the J end by 8 bases, with 19 bases between. The CDR3: CASRYNGGGGGYTF. Written as DNA, the CDR3 is TGTGCCAGCAGATATAACGGTGGGGGCGGCGGCTACACCTTC.